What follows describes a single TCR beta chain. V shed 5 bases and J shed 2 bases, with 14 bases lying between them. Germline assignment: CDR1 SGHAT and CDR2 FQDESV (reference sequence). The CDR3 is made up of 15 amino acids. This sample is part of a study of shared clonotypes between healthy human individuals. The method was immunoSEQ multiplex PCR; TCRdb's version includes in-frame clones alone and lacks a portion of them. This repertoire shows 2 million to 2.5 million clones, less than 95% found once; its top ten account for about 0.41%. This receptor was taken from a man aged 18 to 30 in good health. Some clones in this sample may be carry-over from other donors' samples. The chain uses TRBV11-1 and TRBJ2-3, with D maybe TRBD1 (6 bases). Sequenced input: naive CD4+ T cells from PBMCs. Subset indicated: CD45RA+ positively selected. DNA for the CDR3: TGTGCCAGCAGCACCCCGGGACAAGTCACAGATACGCAGTATTTT. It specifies CASSTPGQVTDTQYF.